This T cell receptor beta chain was documented in a study of response to subunit inactivated influenza vaccine. TCRdb re-analysed the RT-PCR reads in MiXCR, keeping a single row per CDR3 protein. There are hundreds of thousands of distinct CDR3 sequences in the sample; 11% to 15% occur only once, and approximately 7.6% lies in the top ten. CDR1 is MDHEN, CDR2 SYDVKM, per germline. Trimming removed 10 bases from V and 10 bases from J; junction bases left unmatched: 5. CDR3 length: 11 amino acids. This specimen was PBMCs from blood, taken approximately 15 days before vaccination. The source is a man over 45 who received an inactivated influenza vaccine. V and J are TRBV28 and TRBJ1-4; 8 bases map to TRBD1. CDR3 region: CATTDRAKLFF. CDR3 coding DNA: TGTGCCACTACGGACAGGGCAAAACTGTTTTTT.